Reported below is one T cell receptor beta chain. The antigen is undetermined. Assay: immunoSEQ multiplex PCR; the TCRdb copy retains only in-frame clones and omits some. The sample lists nearly 200,000 clones; approximately 93% were seen once. This record belongs to a study of T cell responses to AZD1222 COVID-19 vaccine. Study results and limitations: Among the donors, most were white British and more were female, and clonal diversity was possibly underestimated. Spike-specific TCR breadth and depth went up after people got two AZD1222 doses.

J lost 4 bases, V lost 6 bases, and 10 bases had no gene match. This CDR3 is 15 amino acids long. Germline CDR1 is SNHLY and CDR2 is FYNNEI. This clonotype originated in an adult who received the AZD1222 COVID-19 vaccine. The specimen comprised peripheral blood, sampled 28 days after the second AZD1222 dose. This chain links TRBV2 with TRBJ2-7; 9 nucleotides align to TRBD2. The CDR3 DNA reads as TGTGCCAGCAGGCCGACTAGCGGTGGGTCTTACGAGCAGTACTTC. Protein sequence: CASRPTSGGSYEQYF.